These 30 T cell receptor beta chains were sequenced from one sample in a study of CD8+CD57+ T cells in acquired aplastic anemia. The sequenced patients had an expansion of CD8+CD57+ cells seen by flow cytometry. Genomic DNA, serving as template, underwent TCR beta VDJ and CDR3 profiling. One entry per CDR3 protein results from TCRdb running MiXCR on the reads. The data show hundreds of thousands of distinct CDR3 sequences, with around 30% seen just once and approximately 0.82% held by the top ten. Sequencing was done on a sample of sorted CD4+, CD8+, or CD8+CD57+ T cells (not recorded which) from PBMCs. These receptors came from a human donor with aplastic anemia.

This chain links TRBV20-1 with TRBJ2-3; the match to TRBD2 covers 8 bases. Germline lookup yields CDR1 DFQATT and CDR2 SNEGSKA (reference sequence). The CDR3 has 14 amino acids. Germline trimming cut 6 bases from V and 4 bases from J; bases unmatched to any gene: 9. The CDR3 region is CSAGGGGRADTQYF. DNA of the CDR3: TGCAGTGCCGGGGGCGGGGGGCGAGCAGATACGCAGTATTTT.

Only a few counts were recorded for this clonotype. V and J are TRBV7-2 and TRBJ2-3, with D perhaps TRBD2 (6 bases). Germline V gives CDR1 SGHTA, CDR2 FQGNSA. The CDR3 is 14 residues long. V was clipped by 7 bases and J by 5 bases, with 16 bases between them. The CDR3 loop is CASTGVTNRDTQYF. For the CDR3, the DNA is TGTGCCAGCACGGGGGTAACGAACCGAGATACGCAGTATTTT.

This clonotype has at least ten counts. This chain joins TRBV7-9 and TRBJ2-7; 15 nucleotides line up with TRBD2. CDR1 is SEHNR, CDR2 FQNEAQ, per germline (reference sequence). This CDR3 comprises 15 residues. The CDR3 nucleotides are TGTGCCAGCAGCTCAGGACTAGCGGGAGGGGCCTTAATTCTTGTC. Translation gives CASSSGLAGGALILV.

About this clonotype: This is likely a read error, given that the CDR3 carries no conserved phenylalanine or tryptophan at its end. V usage is TRBV20-1 and J usage is TRBJ1-1; 9 nucleotides match TRBD1. Germline V CDR1 and CDR2: DFQATT, SNEGSKA (reference sequence). J gave up 5 bases and V 4 bases, and 2 bases lay outside the gene matches. This CDR3 region has 12 residues. The CDR3 sequence: CSAKQGATEAFL. As DNA, the CDR3 is TGCAGTGCTAAACAGGGGGCGACTGAAGCTTTCCTT.

This chain connects TRBV24-1 to TRBJ2-3; D not certain. The CDR3 runs 14 residues. Per germline, CDR1 KGHDR and CDR2 SFDVKD. V lost 2 bases and J 6 bases, leaving 11 bases between the germline ends. The CDR3 is CATSDSLGWDTQYF. The CDR3 DNA is TGTGCCACCAGTGATTCACTTGGGTGGGATACGCAGTATTTT.

This chain connects TRBV6-1 to TRBJ2-7, with D tentatively TRBD1 (6 bases). Per germline, CDR1 MNHNS and CDR2 SASEGT. The CDR3 spans 14 residues. V shed 11 bases and J shed 4 bases, with 21 bases lying between them. The CDR3, as DNA: TGTGCCGGAGGATGGGACACTGGCTGGTACGAGCAGTACTTC. Protein sequence: CAGGWDTGWYEQYF.

The V and J genes are TRBV19 and TRBJ1-6; TRBD1 aligns across 7 bases. The trim removed 6 bases at V and 6 bases at J, leaving 5 bases unmatched. This CDR3 has 14 amino acids. The germline CDR1 and CDR2 sequences are LNHDA and SQIVND (reference sequence). CDR3 loop: CASRGGTANSPLHF. As DNA, the CDR3 is TGTGCCAGTAGAGGGGGGACAGCTAATTCACCCCTCCACTTT.

There are many counts of this clonotype. CDR3 coding DNA: TGCAGCGTTGTGGGGGGCAGGGGATTTGACTATGGCTACACCTTC. Its translation is CSVVGGRGFDYGYTF. The J gene is TRBJ1-2, the V gene TRBV29-1; weak D call: TRBD1 (6 bases). This CDR3 is 15 amino acids long. V gave up 4 bases and J gave up 3 bases, with 18 bases separating them. Germline loops: CDR1 SQVTM, CDR2 ANQGSEA.

The chain recombines TRBV27 with TRBJ1-5; no firm D call. Trimming removed 6 bases from V and 1 base from J, with 13 bases in between. Germline-derived CDR1 and CDR2 are MNHEY and SMNVEV (reference sequence). The CDR3 loop spans 15 amino acids. CDR3 in DNA: TGTGCCAGCAGAACATTTTTGAGGAGCAATCAGCCCCAGCATTTT. Amino acids: CASRTFLRSNQPQHF.

The chain uses TRBV29-1 and TRBJ1-2, with D uncertain. Germline V gene lookup returns CDR1 SQVTM and CDR2 ANQGSEA. The CDR3 is 13 residues long. Trimming took off 3 bases at V and 3 bases at J, with 11 bases between the two ends. DNA for the CDR3: TGCAGCGTTGATTCCCGGGGAGACTATGGCTACACCTTC. As protein: CSVDSRGDYGYTF. The variable domain in full, completed from reference TRBV29-1 and TRBJ1-2, reads SAVISQKPSRDICQRGTSLTIQCQVDSQVTMMFWYRQQPGQSLTLIATANQGSEATYESGFVIDKFPISRPNLTFSTLTVSNMSPEDSSIYLCSVDSRGDYGYTFGSGTRLTVV.

The sample holds a few counts of this clonotype. The genes are TRBV20-1 and TRBJ1-1; D remains ambiguous. Germline V gene sequence: CDR1 DFQATT, CDR2 SNEGSKA (reference sequence). This CDR3 has 13 amino acids. The V end lost 0 bases, the J end lost 2 bases, and 7 bases lay between the germline ends. CDR3 amino acids: CSARDQRNTEAFF. Here the CDR3 DNA reads TGCAGTGCTAGAGATCAACGAAACACTGAAGCTTTCTTT.

The V call is TRBV2, the J call TRBJ2-7; the match to TRBD1 covers 8 bases. V shed 7 bases and J 5 bases; nucleotides not matched to a gene: 10. CDR1 and CDR2 (germline): SNHLY, FYNNEI. The CDR3 length is 14 residues. CDR3 bases: TGTGCCAGCACCTGGACAGGGATGAATAACGAGCAGTACTTC. It is translated as CASTWTGMNNEQYF. The whole variable domain, remainder taken from reference TRBV2 and TRBJ2-7, is EPEVTQTPSHQVTQMGQEVILRCVPISNHLYFYWYRQILGQKVEFLVSFYNNEISEKSEIFDDQFSVERPDGSNFTLKIRSTKLEDSAMYFCASTWTGMNNEQYFGPGTRLTVT.

This clonotype was recorded many times. The chain employs TRBV5-1 and TRBJ1-2, with 9 bases fitting TRBD1. Trimming cost V 4 bases and J 6 bases; bases outside gene matches: 7. Looked up from germline, CDR1 is SGHRS and CDR2 is YFSETQ. CDR3 length: 14 amino acids. Here the CDR3 DNA reads TGCGCCAGCAGCGCGGTTAGGACAGGGGATGGCTACACCTTC. Translating it yields CASSAVRTGDGYTF.

This clonotype was found a few times. The CDR3 here is CAWRRDSRSGNTIYF. The DNA for the CDR3 is TGTGCCTGGAGACGAGACAGTCGCTCTGGAAACACCATATATTTT. The chain uses TRBV30 and TRBJ1-3; D is perhaps TRBD1 (5 bases). CDR3 size: 15 residues. Trimming took 3 bases from V and 0 from J, leaving 12 bases between them. Looked up from germline, CDR1 is GTSNPN and CDR2 is SVGIG (reference sequence).

This clonotype was counted a few times. The rearrangement uses TRBV20-1 and TRBJ2-1; the match to TRBD1 covers 7 bases. The CDR3 extends over 14 amino acids. The germline V gene has CDR1 DFQATT and CDR2 SNEGSKA (reference sequence). Losses at the gene ends were 1 base for V and 4 bases for J; bases not matched to a gene: 4. For the CDR3, the DNA is TGCAGTGCTAGAGGAGGGGGCCGGTACAATGAGCAGTTCTTC. It is translated as CSARGGGRYNEQFF.

This clonotype was detected ten times or more. The chain employs TRBV2 and TRBJ1-5; maybe TRBD1 (5 bases). Trimming pared 7 bases from V and 0 bases from J, leaving 16 bases between. Per germline, CDR1 SNHLY and CDR2 FYNNEI. This CDR3 has 16 amino acids. In nucleotides, the CDR3 is TGTGCCAGCACGCAAGGAGGGACTTATAGCAATCAGCCCCAGCATTTT. It yields the protein CASTQGGTYSNQPQHF.

Turning to this clonotype: Relative to the germline gene, one junction end is altered; a read error may explain this. J is TRBJ1-2 and V is TRBV7-9; tentatively, D is TRBD1 (5 bases). This CDR3 is 15 amino acids long. The germline gives CDR1 SEHNR, CDR2 FQNEAQ (reference sequence). CDR3 DNA sequence: TGCGCCAGCAGCCCCTCGGGGCACTTGAACTATGGCTACACCTTC. It encodes CASSPSGHLNYGYTF.

The chain recombines TRBV9 with TRBJ2-4, with TRBD2 matching 10 bases. CDR1 is SGDLS and CDR2 is YYNGEE in the germline V gene. The CDR3 sequence is 17 residues long. V lost 4 bases and J lost 9; bases outside the gene matches: 16. In DNA form, the CDR3 reads TGTGCCAGCAGCCCCTCGGGGAGCGGGGGGGCTCACAGCATTCAGTACTTC. It codes for CASSPSGSGGAHSIQYF.

The chain has TRBV24-1 and TRBJ2-3; 12 bases are shared with TRBD2. This CDR3 has 16 amino acids. V dropped 3 bases and J dropped 4; count of bases not matched to a gene: 4. Germline values: CDR1 KGHDR, CDR2 SFDVKD. CDR3 sequence: CATSDATSGGSDTQYF. The CDR3 DNA reads as TGTGCCACCAGTGATGCCACTAGCGGGGGGTCAGATACGCAGTATTTT.

The chain recombines TRBV2 with TRBJ1-1, with D perhaps matching TRBD1 (6 bases). From germline, CDR1 is SNHLY and CDR2 FYNNEI. V lost 4 bases, J lost 5 bases, and 17 bases lay in between. This CDR3 has 15 residues. CDR3 sequence (DNA): TGTGCCAGCAGTGTTCTGCCGGGGGCGCGGACTGAAGCTTTCTTT. It is translated as CASSVLPGARTEAFF.

In this sample, this clonotype turned up many times. The rearrangement uses TRBV19 and TRBJ1-1; no firm D call. Germline CDR1 LNHDA, CDR2 SQIVND (reference sequence). This CDR3 has 11 amino acids. Trimming took 7 bases from V and 3 from J, leaving 6 bases between them. The CDR3 DNA reads as TGTGCCAGTATCGATTACACTGAAGCTTTCTTT. Protein: CASIDYTEAFF. The complete variable domain, with remaining parts taken from reference TRBV19 and TRBJ1-1, reads DGGITQSPKYLFRKEGQNVTLSCEQNLNHDAMYWYRQDPGQGLRLIYYSQIVNDFQKGDIAEGYSVSREKKESFPLTVTSAQKNPTAFYLCASIDYTEAFFGQGTRLTVV.

This clonotype occurred many times. This chain connects TRBV2 to TRBJ1-3; 9 nucleotides line up with TRBD1. The V segment lost 6 bases and the J segment 2 bases; nucleotides outside the gene matches: 5. The germline V gene encodes CDR1 SNHLY and CDR2 FYNNEI. The CDR3 contains 15 residues. This CDR3 reads CASRPGTGTGNTIYF. The CDR3 DNA is TGTGCCAGCAGACCCGGGACAGGGACTGGAAACACCATATATTTT.

This clonotype came up many times. The rearrangement uses TRBV24-1 and TRBJ1-2; perhaps TRBD1 as D (5 bases). The CDR3 has 16 amino acids. The ends were cut back, 1 base at V and 4 bases at J, with 15 bases in the middle. Germline CDR1 reads KGHDR; CDR2 reads SFDVKD. This chain's CDR3 is CATSDLQTPQGYGYTF. The CDR3 DNA sequence: TGTGCCACCAGTGATTTACAGACGCCCCAGGGCTATGGCTACACCTTC.

The V call is TRBV20-1, the J call TRBJ1-2, with D uncertain. V was cut by 2 bases and J by 0 bases, with 10 bases left in between. Germline V gene lookup returns CDR1 DFQATT and CDR2 SNEGSKA (reference sequence). The CDR3 runs to 14 residues. As DNA, the CDR3 is TGCAGTGCTAGACGACCAGTAACTAACTATGGCTACACCTTC. It translates to CSARRPVTNYGYTF.

This chain links TRBV27 with TRBJ1-6; 8 bases line up with TRBD1. The CDR3 loop spans 15 amino acids. Germline CDR1 MNHEY, CDR2 SMNVEV (reference sequence). V trimming: 2 bases; J trimming: 10 bases; junction bases outside the gene matches: 7. CDR3 nucleotide sequence: TGTGCCAGCAGTTTACCCGGACAGGGAAACTCACCCCTCCACTTT. Translating gives CASSLPGQGNSPLHF.

This chain connects TRBV15 to TRBJ1-2; D gene unclear. V shed 0 bases and J shed 4 bases, with 9 bases lying between them. This CDR3 comprises 14 residues. CDR1 is LNHNV, CDR2 YYDKDF, per germline (reference sequence). The CDR3: CATSRDSLTYGYTF. DNA for the CDR3: TGTGCCACCAGCAGAGATAGTCTGACCTATGGCTACACCTTC. Supplemented by reference TRBV15 and TRBJ1-2, the full variable domain reads DAMVIQNPRYQVTQFGKPVTLSCSQTLNHNVMYWYQQKSSQAPKLLFHYYDKDFNNEADTPDNFQSRRPNTSFCFLDIRSPGLGDTAMYLCATSRDSLTYGYTFGSGTRLTVV.

This clonotype was seen repeatedly, ten times or more. The chain is built from TRBV19 and TRBJ2-7; D call uncertain. Per germline, CDR1 LNHDA and CDR2 SQIVND (reference sequence). Trimming shortened V by 5 bases and J by 2 bases, and 13 bases separated the two germline ends. The CDR3 sequence is 14 residues long. CDR3 nucleotide sequence: TGTGCCAGTAGTCCCCTAGAGCTACCCTACGAGCAGTACTTC. Protein: CASSPLELPYEQYF.

This clonotype was detected a few times. One end of the junction fails to match germline, which may point to a read error. The chain joins TRBV25-1 to TRBJ2-5; a possible D gene is TRBD1 (6 bases). The CDR3 loop spans 14 amino acids. CDR1 and CDR2 (germline): MGHDK, SYGVNS. CDR3 protein: CASSLYRDQETRYF. For the CDR3, the DNA is TGTGCCAGCAGCTTGTACAGGGATCAAGAGACCCGGTACTTC.

This clonotype appeared a few times. The chain is built from TRBV2 and TRBJ2-7; D is uncertain. This CDR3 comprises 14 residues. With 3 bases removed from V and 4 bases from J, the gap between germline ends came to 13 bases. CDR1 is SNHLY and CDR2 is FYNNEI in the germline V gene. The chain's CDR3 is CASSDHRTVYEQYF. The CDR3 DNA is TGTGCCAGCAGTGACCACCGGACCGTTTACGAGCAGTACTTC.

V gene TRBV20-1 combines with J gene TRBJ1-2, with 7 bases aligning to TRBD1. The CDR3 consists of 14 residues. Germline V gene lookup returns CDR1 DFQATT and CDR2 SNEGSKA (reference sequence). J gave up 4 bases and V 5 bases, and 10 bases lay outside the gene matches. The CDR3 DNA reads TGCAGTGCTGAAGACAGGGCCCACCTCTATGGCTACACCTTC. It specifies CSAEDRAHLYGYTF.